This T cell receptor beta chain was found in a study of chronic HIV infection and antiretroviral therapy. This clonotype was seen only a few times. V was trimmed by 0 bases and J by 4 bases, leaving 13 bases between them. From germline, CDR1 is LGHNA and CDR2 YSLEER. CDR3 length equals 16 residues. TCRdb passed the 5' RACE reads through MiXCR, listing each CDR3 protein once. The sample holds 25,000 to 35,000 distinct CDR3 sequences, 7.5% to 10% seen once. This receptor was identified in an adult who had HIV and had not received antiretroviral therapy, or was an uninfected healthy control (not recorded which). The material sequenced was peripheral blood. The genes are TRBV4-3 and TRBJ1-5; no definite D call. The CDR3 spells CASSQDKGGRNQPQHF. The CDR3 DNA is TGCGCCAGCAGCCAAGATAAGGGAGGGAGGAATCAGCCCCAGCATTTT.